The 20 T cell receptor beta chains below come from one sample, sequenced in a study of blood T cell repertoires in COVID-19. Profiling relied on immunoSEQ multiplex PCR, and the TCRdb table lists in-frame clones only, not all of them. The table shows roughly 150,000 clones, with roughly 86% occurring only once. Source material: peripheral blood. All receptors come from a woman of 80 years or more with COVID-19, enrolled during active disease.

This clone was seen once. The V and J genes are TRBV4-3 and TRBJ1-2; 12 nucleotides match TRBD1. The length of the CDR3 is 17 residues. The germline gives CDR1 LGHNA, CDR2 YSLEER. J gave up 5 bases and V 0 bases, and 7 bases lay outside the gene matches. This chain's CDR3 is CASSQDPGTGGWYGYTF. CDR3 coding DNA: TGCGCCAGCAGCCAAGATCCCGGGACAGGGGGCTGGTATGGCTACACCTTC.

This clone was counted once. The CDR3 DNA reads TGTGCCAGCAGTTTACTACAGGGGGCACGGGAAAAACTGTTTTTT. As protein: CASSLLQGAREKLFF. This chain joins TRBV28 and TRBJ1-4; 9 bases agree with TRBD1. The CDR3 totals 15 residues. Unmatched junction bases numbered 6, after V lost 2 bases and J lost 8 bases. In germline, CDR1 is MDHEN, CDR2 SYDVKM.

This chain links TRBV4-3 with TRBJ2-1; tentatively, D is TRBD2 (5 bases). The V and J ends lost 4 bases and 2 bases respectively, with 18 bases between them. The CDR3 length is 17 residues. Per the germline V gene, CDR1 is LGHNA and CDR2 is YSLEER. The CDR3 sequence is CASSPGGGLGPYNEQFF. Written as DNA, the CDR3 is TGCGCCAGCAGCCCTGGAGGTGGGCTAGGGCCCTACAATGAGCAGTTCTTC.

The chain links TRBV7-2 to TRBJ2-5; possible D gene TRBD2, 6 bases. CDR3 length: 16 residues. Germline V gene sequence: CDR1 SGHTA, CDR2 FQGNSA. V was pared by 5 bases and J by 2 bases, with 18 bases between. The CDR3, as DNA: TGTGCCAGCAGCCGGCGCGGGACTGAATCTCAAGAGACCCAGTACTTC. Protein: CASSRRGTESQETQYF.

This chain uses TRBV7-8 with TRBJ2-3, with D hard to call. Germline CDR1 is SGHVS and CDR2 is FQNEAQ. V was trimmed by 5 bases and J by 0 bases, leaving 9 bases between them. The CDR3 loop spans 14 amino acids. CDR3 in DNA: TGTGCCAGCAGCCGGAGACTGAGCACAGATACGCAGTATTTT. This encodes CASSRRLSTDTQYF. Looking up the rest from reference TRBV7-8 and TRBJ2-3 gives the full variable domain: GAGVSQSPRYKVAKRGQDVALRCDPISGHVSLFWYQQALGQGPEFLTYFQNEAQLDKSGLPSDRFFAERPEGSVSTLKIQRTQQEDSAVYLCASSRRLSTDTQYFGPGTRLTVL.

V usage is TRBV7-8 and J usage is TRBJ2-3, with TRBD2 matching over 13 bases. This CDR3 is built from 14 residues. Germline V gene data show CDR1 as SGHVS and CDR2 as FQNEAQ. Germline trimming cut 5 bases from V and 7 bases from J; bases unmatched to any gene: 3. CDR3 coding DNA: TGTGCCAGCAGCCAAGGGACTAGCGGGAATACGCAGTATTTT. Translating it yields CASSQGTSGNTQYF.

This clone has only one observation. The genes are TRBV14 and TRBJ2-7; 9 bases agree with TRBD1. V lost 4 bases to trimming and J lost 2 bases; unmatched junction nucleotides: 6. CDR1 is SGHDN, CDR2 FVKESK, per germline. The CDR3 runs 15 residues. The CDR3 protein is CASSLGQGRTYEQYF. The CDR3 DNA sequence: TGTGCCAGCAGCCTAGGACAGGGGCGAACCTACGAGCAGTACTTC.

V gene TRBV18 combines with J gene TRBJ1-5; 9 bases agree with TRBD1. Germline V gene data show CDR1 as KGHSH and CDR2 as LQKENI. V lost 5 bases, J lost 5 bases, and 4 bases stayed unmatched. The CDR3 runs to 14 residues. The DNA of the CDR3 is TGTGCCAGCTCAGGGACAGGGACGGATCAGCCCCAGCATTTT. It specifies CASSGTGTDQPQHF.

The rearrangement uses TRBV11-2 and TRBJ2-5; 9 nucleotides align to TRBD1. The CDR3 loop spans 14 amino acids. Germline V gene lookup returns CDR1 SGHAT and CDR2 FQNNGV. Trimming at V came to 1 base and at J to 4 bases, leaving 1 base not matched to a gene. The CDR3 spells CASSLVTGGETQYF. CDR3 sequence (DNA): TGTGCCAGCAGCTTAGTGACAGGGGGAGAGACCCAGTACTTC. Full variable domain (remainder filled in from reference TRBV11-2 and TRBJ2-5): EAGVAQSPRYKIIEKRQSVAFWCNPISGHATLYWYQQILGQGPKLLIQFQNNGVVDDSQLPKDRFSAERLKGVDSTLKIQPAKLEDSAVYLCASSLVTGGETQYFGPGTRLLVL.

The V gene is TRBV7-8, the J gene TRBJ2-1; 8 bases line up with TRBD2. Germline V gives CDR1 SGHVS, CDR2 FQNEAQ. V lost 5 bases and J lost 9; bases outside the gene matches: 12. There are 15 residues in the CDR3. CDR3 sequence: CASSPGTSGASEQFF. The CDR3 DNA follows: TGTGCCAGCAGCCCCGGGACTAGTGGGGCCTCTGAGCAGTTCTTC.

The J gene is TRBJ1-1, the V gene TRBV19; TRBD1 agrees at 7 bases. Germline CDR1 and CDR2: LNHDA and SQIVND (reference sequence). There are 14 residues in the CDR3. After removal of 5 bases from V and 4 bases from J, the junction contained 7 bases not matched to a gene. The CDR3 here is CASSQSQGITEAFF. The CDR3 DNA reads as TGTGCCAGTAGTCAATCACAGGGGATCACTGAAGCTTTCTTT.

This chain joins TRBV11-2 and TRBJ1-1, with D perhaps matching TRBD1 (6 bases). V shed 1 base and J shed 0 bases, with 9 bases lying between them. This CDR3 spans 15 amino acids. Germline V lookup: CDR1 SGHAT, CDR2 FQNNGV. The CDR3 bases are TGTGCCAGCAGCTTAGGGCAGGGGATGAACACTGAAGCTTTCTTT. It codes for CASSLGQGMNTEAFF.

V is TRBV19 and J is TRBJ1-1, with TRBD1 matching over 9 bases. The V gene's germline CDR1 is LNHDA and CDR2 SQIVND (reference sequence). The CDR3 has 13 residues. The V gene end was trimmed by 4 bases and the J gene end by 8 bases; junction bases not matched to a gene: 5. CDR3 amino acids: CASSKDRGREAFF. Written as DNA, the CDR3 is TGTGCCAGTAGTAAAGACAGGGGGAGAGAAGCTTTCTTT. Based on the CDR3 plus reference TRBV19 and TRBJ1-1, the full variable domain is DGGITQSPKYLFRKEGQNVTLSCEQNLNHDAMYWYRQDPGQGLRLIYYSQIVNDFQKGDIAEGYSVSREKKESFPLTVTSAQKNPTAFYLCASSKDRGREAFFGQGTRLTVV.

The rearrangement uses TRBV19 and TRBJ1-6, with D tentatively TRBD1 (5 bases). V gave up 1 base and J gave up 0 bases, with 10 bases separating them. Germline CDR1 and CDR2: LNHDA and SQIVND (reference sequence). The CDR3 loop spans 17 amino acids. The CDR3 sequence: CASSIGGTSSYNSPLHF. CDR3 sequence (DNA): TGTGCCAGTAGTATAGGGGGCACGAGCTCCTATAATTCACCCCTCCACTTT.

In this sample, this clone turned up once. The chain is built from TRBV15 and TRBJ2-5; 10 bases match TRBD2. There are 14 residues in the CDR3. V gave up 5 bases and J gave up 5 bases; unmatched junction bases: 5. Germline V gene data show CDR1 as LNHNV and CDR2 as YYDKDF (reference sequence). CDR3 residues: CATSPAGGGETQYF. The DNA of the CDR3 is TGTGCCACCAGCCCAGCGGGAGGGGGGGAGACCCAGTACTTC.

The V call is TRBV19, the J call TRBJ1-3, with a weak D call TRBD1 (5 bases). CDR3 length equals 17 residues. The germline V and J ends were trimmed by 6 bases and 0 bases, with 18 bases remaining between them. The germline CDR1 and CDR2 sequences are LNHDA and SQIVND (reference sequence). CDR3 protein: CASSLTNRIISGNTIYF. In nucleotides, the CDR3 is TGTGCCAGTAGCCTAACTAACAGGATCATCTCTGGAAACACCATATATTTT.

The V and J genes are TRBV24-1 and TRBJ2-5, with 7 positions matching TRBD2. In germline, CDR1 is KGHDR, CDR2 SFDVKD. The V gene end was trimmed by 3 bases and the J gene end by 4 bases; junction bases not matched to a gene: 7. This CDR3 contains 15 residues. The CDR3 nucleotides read TGTGCCACCAGTGATCCCCCTCGGGGGGTAGAGACCCAGTACTTC. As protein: CATSDPPRGVETQYF.

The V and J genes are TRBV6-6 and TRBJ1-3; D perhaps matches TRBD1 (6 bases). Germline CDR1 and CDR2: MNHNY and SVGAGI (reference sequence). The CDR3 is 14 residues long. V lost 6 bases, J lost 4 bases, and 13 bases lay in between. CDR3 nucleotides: TGTGCCAGCAGGGCCAGGGGCCTGGGAAACACCATATATTTT. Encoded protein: CASRARGLGNTIYF.

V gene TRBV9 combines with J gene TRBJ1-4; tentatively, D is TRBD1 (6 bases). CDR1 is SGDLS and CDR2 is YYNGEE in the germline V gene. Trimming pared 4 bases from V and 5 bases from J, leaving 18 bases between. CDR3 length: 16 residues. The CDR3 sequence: CASSPQSGQTNEKLFF. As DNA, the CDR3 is TGTGCCAGCAGCCCGCAATCCGGACAGACGAATGAAAAACTGTTTTTT.

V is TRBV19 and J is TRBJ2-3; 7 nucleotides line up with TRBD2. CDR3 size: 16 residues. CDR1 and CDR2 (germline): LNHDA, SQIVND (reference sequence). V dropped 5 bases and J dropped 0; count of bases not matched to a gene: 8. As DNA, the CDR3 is TGTGCCAGTAGTCTTCTGGCGGGAGCGAGCACAGATACGCAGTATTTT. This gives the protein CASSLLAGASTDTQYF.